Listed below are T cell receptor beta chains from one sample, sequenced in a study of blood T cell repertoires in COVID-19. The repertoire was sequenced with immunoSEQ multiplex PCR; TCRdb's copy has only in-frame clones and lacks some. The sample has roughly 160,000 clones, approximately 83% seen once. Sequenced: PBMCs or T cells enriched from blood (not recorded which). Source of these receptors: a woman aged 60-70 years who had recovered from COVID-19. Both conserved end residues are part of each CDR3. Fields, in order: clone size, J gene, V gene, D gene, CDR3 DNA, CDR3 protein. A D gene is named only where the DNA matches it firmly. Clone size is shown for a subset of rows, as once, few, many or a class of expanded clone.

abundance: NA
j_gene: TRBJ2-3
v_gene: TRBV15
d_gene: NA
CDR3nt: TGTGCCACCAGCAGAGGGGGCCGGACCCCCACAGATACGCAGTATTTT
CDR3aa: CATSRGGRTPTDTQYF

abundance: NA
j_gene: TRBJ1-2
v_gene: TRBV16
d_gene: NA
CDR3nt: TGTGCCAGCAGCGTTCTACACCGCGACCCTAGGGGTGGCTACACCTTC
CDR3aa: CASSVLHRDPRGGYTF

abundance: NA
j_gene: TRBJ2-7
v_gene: TRBV9
d_gene: TRBD2
CDR3nt: TGTGCCAGCAGCGTAGTTGAGCGGGGGGGCCGGTACGAGCAGTACTTC
CDR3aa: CASSVVERGGRYEQYF

abundance: few
j_gene: TRBJ1-3
v_gene: TRBV3-1/TRBV3-2
d_gene: NA
CDR3nt: TGTGCCAGCAGCCAAGGACTTGGAAACACCATATATTTT
CDR3aa: CASSQGLGNTIYF

abundance: NA
j_gene: TRBJ1-1
v_gene: TRBV27
d_gene: NA
CDR3nt: TGTGCCAGCAGTTCCCCCGGGGTGTACACTGAAGCTTTCTTT
CDR3aa: CASSSPGVYTEAFF

abundance: NA
j_gene: TRBJ2-3
v_gene: TRBV11-1
d_gene: TRBD2
CDR3nt: TGTGCCAGCAACGGGGGGGGAGATACGCAGTATTTT
CDR3aa: CASNGGGDTQYF

abundance: NA
j_gene: TRBJ2-5
v_gene: TRBV5-1
d_gene: NA
CDR3nt: TGCGCCAGCAGCTTCTCCCAGGGTGGGGAGACCCAGTACTTC
CDR3aa: CASSFSQGGETQYF

abundance: NA
j_gene: TRBJ1-1
v_gene: TRBV3-1/TRBV3-2
d_gene: NA
CDR3nt: TGTGCCAGCAGCCGTCCCTACACTGAAGCTTTCTTT
CDR3aa: CASSRPYTEAFF

abundance: NA
j_gene: TRBJ2-1
v_gene: TRBV7-3
d_gene: TRBD2
CDR3nt: TGTGCCAGCAGCTTGGGGACTAGCCCCAATGAGCAGTTCTTC
CDR3aa: CASSLGTSPNEQFF

abundance: NA
j_gene: TRBJ2-5
v_gene: TRBV29-1
d_gene: TRBD2
CDR3nt: TGCAGCGTCCACCGCGGGGGGGCGGAGACCCAGTACTTC
CDR3aa: CSVHRGGAETQYF

abundance: once
j_gene: TRBJ2-7
v_gene: TRBV5-5
d_gene: NA
CDR3nt: TGTGCCAGCAGCTTGGGGTGGACAGAAACCTACGAGCAGTACTTC
CDR3aa: CASSLGWTETYEQYF

abundance: NA
j_gene: TRBJ2-6
v_gene: TRBV7-3
d_gene: NA
CDR3nt: TGTGCCAGCAGCTTGGGGCAGGGCAACGTCCTGACTTTC
CDR3aa: CASSLGQGNVLTF

abundance: NA
j_gene: TRBJ2-7
v_gene: TRBV6-5
d_gene: NA
CDR3nt: TGTGCCAGCAGACCGACACCGGGACTCGACTACGAGCAGTACTTC
CDR3aa: CASRPTPGLDYEQYF

abundance: NA
j_gene: TRBJ1-6
v_gene: TRBV3-1/TRBV3-2
d_gene: NA
CDR3nt: TGTGCCAGCAGCCAAGGGGAGGCCCGTTCACCCCTCCACTTT
CDR3aa: CASSQGEARSPLHF

abundance: NA
j_gene: TRBJ2-5
v_gene: TRBV18
d_gene: TRBD1
CDR3nt: TGTGCCAGCTCACCACAGGGGGCCGTAGAGACCCAGTACTTC
CDR3aa: CASSPQGAVETQYF

abundance: NA
j_gene: TRBJ2-1
v_gene: TRBV6-5
d_gene: NA
CDR3nt: TGTGCCAGCACGGCAGGGTCTATCGATGAGCAGTTCTTC
CDR3aa: CASTAGSIDEQFF

abundance: few
j_gene: TRBJ2-1
v_gene: TRBV6-4
d_gene: TRBD2
CDR3nt: TGTGCCAGCAGTGACTGGTCTAGCGGGAGCGATGAGCAGTTCTTC
CDR3aa: CASSDWSSGSDEQFF

abundance: NA
j_gene: TRBJ2-7
v_gene: TRBV28
d_gene: TRBD2
CDR3nt: TGTGCCAGCAGTTCGGGGTTCAACACCGACGGGGGGGAGCAGTACTTC
CDR3aa: CASSSGFNTDGGEQYF

abundance: NA
j_gene: TRBJ2-7
v_gene: TRBV5-1
d_gene: TRBD1
CDR3nt: TGCGCCAGCAGCTGGGGGACAGGGGACGAGCAGTACTTC
CDR3aa: CASSWGTGDEQYF

abundance: NA
j_gene: TRBJ1-5
v_gene: TRBV19
d_gene: NA
CDR3nt: TGTGCCAGTAGTATCGTGTGGGGGCCCAATCAGCCCCAGCATTTT
CDR3aa: CASSIVWGPNQPQHF

abundance: NA
j_gene: TRBJ2-7
v_gene: TRBV10-1
d_gene: NA
CDR3nt: TGCGCCAGAAAGAGACAGCGTCGCTACGAGCAGTACTTC
CDR3aa: CARKRQRRYEQYF

abundance: NA
j_gene: TRBJ1-6
v_gene: TRBV5-1
d_gene: NA
CDR3nt: TGCGCCAGCAGCTTGGGATCGGGGAAGGGTAATTCACCCCTCCACTTT
CDR3aa: CASSLGSGKGNSPLHF

abundance: NA
j_gene: TRBJ1-2
v_gene: TRBV7-8
d_gene: NA
CDR3nt: TGTGCCAGCAGCCCTACCTCCGATAACTATGGCTACACCTTC
CDR3aa: CASSPTSDNYGYTF

abundance: NA
j_gene: TRBJ1-1
v_gene: TRBV5-5
d_gene: NA
CDR3nt: TGTGCCAGCAGCCATGATACAGGGCCCACTGAAGCTTTCTTT
CDR3aa: CASSHDTGPTEAFF

abundance: once
j_gene: TRBJ1-2
v_gene: TRBV7-9
d_gene: TRBD1
CDR3nt: TGTGCCAGCAGCTTAGGGCGGACAGGGGGCGACAGCTATGGCTACACCTTC
CDR3aa: CASSLGRTGGDSYGYTF

abundance: NA
j_gene: TRBJ1-3
v_gene: TRBV7-6
d_gene: TRBD1
CDR3nt: TGTGCCAGCAGCTTAGGCAGGGGGCACGGAAACACCATATATTTT
CDR3aa: CASSLGRGHGNTIYF

abundance: NA
j_gene: TRBJ1-1
v_gene: TRBV27
d_gene: NA
CDR3nt: TGTGCCAGCAGTTTTACGGGCACTGAAGCTTTCTTT
CDR3aa: CASSFTGTEAFF

abundance: NA
j_gene: TRBJ1-3
v_gene: TRBV9
d_gene: TRBD1
CDR3nt: TGTGCCAGCAGCCTCACAGGGAGACAGGGCTCACCTGGAAACACCATATATTTT
CDR3aa: CASSLTGRQGSPGNTIYF

abundance: NA
j_gene: TRBJ2-1
v_gene: TRBV7-2
d_gene: NA
CDR3nt: TGTGCCAGCAGCTTAGGGCTCCCGGGGAATGAGCAGTTCTTC
CDR3aa: CASSLGLPGNEQFF

abundance: NA
j_gene: TRBJ1-1
v_gene: TRBV29-1
d_gene: NA
CDR3nt: TGCAGCGTTGAAAGGGGAATAGTCACTGAAGCTTTCTTT
CDR3aa: CSVERGIVTEAFF

abundance: NA
j_gene: TRBJ2-5
v_gene: TRBV7-9
d_gene: TRBD1
CDR3nt: TGTGCCAGCAGCCACCCCCCAGGGACAGGGGGCGAGACCCAGTACTTC
CDR3aa: CASSHPPGTGGETQYF

abundance: NA
j_gene: TRBJ2-7
v_gene: TRBV11-2
d_gene: TRBD1
CDR3nt: TGTGCCAGCAGCTTATCCCCTGACAGGGGCGCCTACGAGCAGTACTTC
CDR3aa: CASSLSPDRGAYEQYF

abundance: NA
j_gene: TRBJ1-2
v_gene: TRBV9
d_gene: TRBD1
CDR3nt: TGTGCCAGCAGCGTAGGGACAGGATTTCTCGGCTACACCTTC
CDR3aa: CASSVGTGFLGYTF

abundance: NA
j_gene: TRBJ1-4
v_gene: TRBV28
d_gene: NA
CDR3nt: TGTGCCAGCACCGAAGGGGGGGCTAATGAAAAACTGTTTTTT
CDR3aa: CASTEGGANEKLFF

abundance: NA
j_gene: TRBJ2-7
v_gene: TRBV5-1
d_gene: TRBD1
CDR3nt: TGCGCCAGCAGCTGGACAGGGGACTCCTACGAGCAGTACTTC
CDR3aa: CASSWTGDSYEQYF

abundance: NA
j_gene: TRBJ1-4
v_gene: TRBV7-9
d_gene: TRBD1
CDR3nt: TGTGCCAGCAGCCCTCCGGGACAGAATGAAAAACTGTTTTTT
CDR3aa: CASSPPGQNEKLFF

abundance: NA
j_gene: TRBJ2-6
v_gene: TRBV2
d_gene: TRBD2
CDR3nt: TGTGCCAGCAGTGAAGCAGGACTAGTTCCTGGGGCCAACGTCCTGACTTTC
CDR3aa: CASSEAGLVPGANVLTF

abundance: NA
j_gene: TRBJ1-2
v_gene: TRBV6-1
d_gene: TRBD1
CDR3nt: TGTGCCAGCAGTGAGGGATCGGACAGGACGGAACTCTTC
CDR3aa: CASSEGSDRTELF

abundance: NA
j_gene: TRBJ2-7
v_gene: TRBV5-4
d_gene: NA
CDR3nt: TGTGCCAGCAGCTTGGAAAAGGGAGCTTACGAGCAGTACTTC
CDR3aa: CASSLEKGAYEQYF

abundance: NA
j_gene: TRBJ2-7
v_gene: TRBV28
d_gene: NA
CDR3nt: TGTGCCAGCAGTACAGGTCGGAGGGGGGGCGAGCAGTACTTC
CDR3aa: CASSTGRRGGEQYF

abundance: NA
j_gene: TRBJ1-2
v_gene: TRBV5-1
d_gene: NA
CDR3nt: TGCGCCAGCAGACTAGACGCGGACTATGGCTACACCTTC
CDR3aa: CASRLDADYGYTF

abundance: NA
j_gene: TRBJ1-6
v_gene: TRBV3-1/TRBV3-2
d_gene: NA
CDR3nt: TGTGCCAGCAGCCAAATAGCGGCCAATTCACCCCTCCACTTT
CDR3aa: CASSQIAANSPLHF

abundance: NA
j_gene: TRBJ1-6
v_gene: TRBV5-5
d_gene: TRBD1
CDR3nt: TGTGCCAGCAGCTTACAGGGGGCGCGGAATTCACCCCTCCACTTT
CDR3aa: CASSLQGARNSPLHF